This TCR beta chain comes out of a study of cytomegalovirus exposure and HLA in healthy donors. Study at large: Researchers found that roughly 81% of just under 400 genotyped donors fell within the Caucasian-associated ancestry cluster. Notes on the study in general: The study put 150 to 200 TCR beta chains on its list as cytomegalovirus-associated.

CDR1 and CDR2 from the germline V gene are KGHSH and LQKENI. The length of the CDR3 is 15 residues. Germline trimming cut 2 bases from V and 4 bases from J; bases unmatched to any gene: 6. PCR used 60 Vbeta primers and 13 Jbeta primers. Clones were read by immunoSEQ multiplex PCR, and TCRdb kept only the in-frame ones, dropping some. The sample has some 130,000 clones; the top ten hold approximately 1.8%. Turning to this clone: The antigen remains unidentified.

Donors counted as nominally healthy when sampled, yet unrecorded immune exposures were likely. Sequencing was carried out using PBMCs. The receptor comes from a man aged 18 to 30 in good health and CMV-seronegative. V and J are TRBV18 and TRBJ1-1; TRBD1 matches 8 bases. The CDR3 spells CASSPATGEGTEAFF. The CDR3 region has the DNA TGTGCCAGCTCACCAGCGACAGGGGAGGGCACTGAAGCTTTCTTT. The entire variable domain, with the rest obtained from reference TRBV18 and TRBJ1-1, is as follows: NAGVMQNPRHLVRRRGQEARLRCSPMKGHSHVYWYRQLPEEGLKFMVYLQKENIIDESGMPKERFSAEFPKEGPSILRIQQVVRGDSAAYFCASSPATGEGTEAFFGQGTRLTVV.